Following are 16 T cell receptor beta chains from one sample sequenced in a study of cytomegalovirus exposure and HLA in healthy donors (TCRdb year 2017). Receptor libraries were prepared by the immunoSEQ multiplex PCR assay. The multiplex PCR relied on a mix of 60 forward primers for TCR Vbeta segments and 13 reverse primers for TCR Jbeta segments. The table comes from immuneACCESS by way of TCRdb, which keeps in-frame sequences with V and J called. Part of the clones is missing from these tables; in studies checked, under half for an unresolved V gene and the rest for unknown reasons. The sample table contains almost 200,000 clones; only one count was recorded for 79% of them. The ten top clones hold about 4.4% of the sample. Sequenced sample: PBMCs. The receptors shown here come from a young woman in good health and CMV-seropositive.

The chain joins TRBV7-6 to TRBJ1-4, with TRBD1 identical over 11 bases. The CDR3 contains 15 residues. Germline V lookup: CDR1 SGHVS, CDR2 FNYEAQ. J lost 6 bases, V lost 3 bases, and 3 bases had no gene match. The CDR3 region is CASSFQGQGDEKLFF. Written as DNA, the CDR3 is TGTGCCAGCAGCTTTCAGGGACAGGGGGATGAAAAACTGTTTTTT. Complete variable domain (other parts from reference TRBV7-6 and TRBJ1-4): GAGVSQSPRYKVTKRGQDVALRCDPISGHVSLYWYRQALGQGPEFLTYFNYEAQQDKSGLPNDRFSAERPEGSISTLTIQRTEQRDSAMYRCASSFQGQGDEKLFFGSGTQLSVL.

The J gene is TRBJ2-2, the V gene TRBV4-3; perhaps TRBD1 as D (8 bases). The germline gives CDR1 LGHNA, CDR2 YSLEER. Trimming took 1 base from V and 1 from J, leaving 13 bases between them. CDR3 length: 17 amino acids. The CDR3 DNA is TGCGCCAGCAGCCAAGGGACAGGGACTATGAACACCGGGGAGCTGTTTTTT. Translated, it gives CASSQGTGTMNTGELFF.

The rearrangement links TRBV6-5 to TRBJ1-1; D gene uncertain. V dropped 1 base and J dropped 1 base, with 7 bases sitting between them. This CDR3 is built from 14 residues. Germline CDR1 is MNHEY and CDR2 is SVGAGI. The CDR3 sequence is CASSYLSGNTEAFF. CDR3 DNA: TGTGCCAGCAGTTACTTGTCAGGGAACACTGAAGCTTTCTTT.

The genes are TRBV2 and TRBJ1-1; no clear D. The ends were cut back, 2 bases at V and 0 bases at J, with 7 bases in the middle. Germline lookup yields CDR1 SNHLY and CDR2 FYNNEI. The CDR3 consists of 14 residues. In nucleotides, the CDR3 is TGTGCCAGCAGTGAATTAACTCTGAACACTGAAGCTTTCTTT. Its protein product is CASSELTLNTEAFF. Full variable domain (missing parts from reference TRBV2 and TRBJ1-1): EPEVTQTPSHQVTQMGQEVILRCVPISNHLYFYWYRQILGQKVEFLVSFYNNEISEKSEIFDDQFSVERPDGSNFTLKIRSTKLEDSAMYFCASSELTLNTEAFFGQGTRLTVV.

The V and J genes are TRBV6-6 and TRBJ2-5, with 7 bases lining up with TRBD1. The V gene end was trimmed by 4 bases and the J gene end by 4 bases; junction bases not matched to a gene: 12. The CDR3 length is 16 residues. Looked up from germline, CDR1 is MNHNY and CDR2 is SVGAGI (reference sequence). Here the CDR3 DNA reads TGTGCCAGCAGTTCTCTTACGGCCGCAGGGGGAGAGACCCAGTACTTC. This gives the protein CASSSLTAAGGETQYF.

This sequence joins TRBV25-1 and TRBJ1-1; 9 nucleotides match TRBD1. The CDR3 loop spans 16 amino acids. The junction had 9 bases not matched to a gene; V was cut back by 6 bases and J by 1 base. Germline V gives CDR1 MGHDK, CDR2 SYGVNS. This chain's CDR3 is CASRPGTGRKNTEAFF. CDR3 nucleotide sequence: TGTGCCAGCAGACCCGGGACAGGGAGAAAGAACACTGAAGCTTTCTTT.

Written as DNA, the CDR3 is TGTGCCAGCAGTTTATCGATCAGCTACGAGCAGTACTTC. Translated: CASSLSISYEQYF. The chain is built from TRBV27 and TRBJ2-7, with D hard to call. V was shortened by 0 bases and J by 3 bases, with 6 bases between the two germline ends. The CDR3 sequence is 13 residues long. The V gene's germline CDR1 is MNHEY and CDR2 SMNVEV (reference sequence).

In this sample, this clone turned up once. The V and J genes are TRBV15 and TRBJ1-1; no firm D call. The V end lost 2 bases, the J end lost 1 base, and 8 bases lay between the germline ends. The CDR3 is 14 residues long. Germline V gives CDR1 LNHNV, CDR2 YYDKDF (reference sequence). The CDR3 loop reads CATSRRLGNTEAFF. CDR3 in DNA: TGTGCCACCAGCAGAAGACTCGGGAACACTGAAGCTTTCTTT.

The V call is TRBV7-2, the J call TRBJ2-1; 8 bases agree with TRBD1. Trimming cost V 5 bases and J 7 bases; bases outside gene matches: 13. The CDR3 contains 16 residues. Per germline, CDR1 SGHTA and CDR2 FQGNSA. CDR3 nucleotides: TGTGCCAGCAGCCCCCCCGGGGACAGGTTGTGGAATGAGCAGTTCTTC. Translation: CASSPPGDRLWNEQFF.

The chain joins TRBV4-3 to TRBJ1-1; D possibly corresponds to TRBD1 (6 bases). V was pared by 1 base and J by 1 base, with 13 bases between. The germline CDR1 and CDR2 sequences are LGHNA and YSLEER. The CDR3 runs 16 residues. DNA of the CDR3: TGCGCCAGCAGCCAAGGATCGGCCAGGGGGAACACTGAAGCTTTCTTT. Translated, it gives CASSQGSARGNTEAFF.

The V call is TRBV18, the J call TRBJ2-2, with 10 bases aligning to TRBD2. Germline values: CDR1 KGHSH, CDR2 LQKENI. V lost 0 bases, J lost 0 bases, and 1 base stayed unmatched. The CDR3 runs to 17 residues. The DNA for the CDR3 is TGTGCCAGCTCACCACCTCTAGCGGGAGCGAACACCGGGGAGCTGTTTTTT. Protein sequence: CASSPPLAGANTGELFF.

This rearrangement joins TRBV5-1 to TRBJ1-2; 7 bases line up with TRBD1. This CDR3 region has 14 residues. In germline, CDR1 is SGHRS, CDR2 YFSETQ. J was trimmed by 7 bases and V by 0 bases; bases with no gene match: 6. CDR3 sequence reads: CASSLGQGYSGYTF. In nucleotides, the CDR3 is TGCGCCAGCAGCTTGGGACAGGGATACTCTGGCTACACCTTC.

The chain carries TRBV5-4 and TRBJ1-1, with a tentative D call TRBD1 (5 bases). The CDR3 consists of 16 residues. From germline, CDR1 is SGHNT and CDR2 YYREEE (reference sequence). V was trimmed by 4 bases and J by 4 bases, leaving 20 bases between them. CDR3 nucleotide sequence: TGTGCCAGCAGCCCCCAGGGTGGGGGGGGTCGCACTGAAGCTTTCTTT. This gives the protein CASSPQGGGGRTEAFF.

This chain links TRBV6-5 with TRBJ2-7, with D possibly being TRBD1 (6 bases). This CDR3 is built from 13 residues. CDR1 MNHEY and CDR2 SVGAGI come from the germline V gene. Trimming stripped 2 bases from V and 6 bases from J, with 11 bases between. The CDR3 here is CASSYRIGGEQYF. The CDR3 nucleotides read TGTGCCAGCAGTTACCGGATAGGGGGCGAGCAGTACTTC.

J is TRBJ2-3 and V is TRBV29-1; TRBD1 agrees at 7 bases. Germline V CDR1 and CDR2: SQVTM, ANQGSEA. V was pared by 5 bases and J by 0 bases, with 29 bases of the junction left unmatched. This CDR3 is 22 amino acids long. CDR3 nucleotides: TGCAGCGTTCTTGGTGCCCAAGGAACGAGGACAGGAAAACTTACTAGCACAGATACGCAGTATTTT. This translates into CSVLGAQGTRTGKLTSTDTQYF.

The chain combines TRBV5-5 with TRBJ1-1; 9 nucleotides agree with TRBD1. Losses at the gene ends were 4 bases for V and 4 bases for J; bases not matched to a gene: 2. The CDR3 sequence is 13 residues long. Germline lookup yields CDR1 SGHKS and CDR2 YYEKEE (reference sequence). The CDR3 DNA follows: TGTGCCAGCAGCGGGACAGGGACCACTGAAGCTTTCTTT. Translating it yields CASSGTGTTEAFF.